This T cell receptor (beta chain) originates from a study of beta chain features in type 1 diabetes. Notes on the study in general: Diminished insertions and augmented deletions at VDJ junctions characterized type 1 diabetes patients. In all four CD4+ subsets, TCRB CDR3 length was significantly, moderately reduced in type 1 diabetes.

As regards this clone: The antigen is undetermined.

The study reverse transcribed the entire isolated RNA, so it sequenced expressed TCRB transcripts. Measured with immunoSEQ multiplex PCR; TCRdb has only the in-frame clones, and not every one. The sample includes 300,000 to 400,000 clones, approximately 10% of them seen just once. V was trimmed by 0 bases and J by 0 bases, leaving 13 bases between them. This CDR3 contains 17 residues. CDR1 is SGHTS and CDR2 is YDEGEE in the germline V gene. Material for sequencing was naive CD4+ T cells from blood. The sequence derives from a woman aged 25 to 39 in good health. The V call is TRBV5-8, the J call TRBJ2-1; D uncertain. The CDR3 here is CASSLAVLADSYNEQFF. The CDR3 nucleotides are TGTGCCAGCAGCTTGGCTGTTTTGGCGGACTCCTACAATGAGCAGTTCTTC.